The rows below give T cell receptor beta chains drawn from one sample of a study of T cell responses to AZD1222 COVID-19 vaccine. Libraries were prepared by immunoSEQ multiplex PCR; TCRdb keeps only in-frame clonotypes and omits some of them. The sample yields about 93,000 clones, roughly 86% seen once. This specimen was peripheral blood, taken on day 0 of MenACWY control vaccination. The receptors originated from an adult in good health. The CDR3 runs from the conserved cysteine through the conserved F or W. Each record gives: clone size, J gene, V gene, CDR3 length, D gene, CDR3 DNA, CDR3 protein. A D gene is named only where the DNA matches it firmly. The listing skips clone size in some rows; elsewhere it reads once, few, many or a size class.

>once|TRBJ1-1|TRBV7-9|14|TRBD1
TGTGCCAGCATCAGGACAGGGAGGAACACTGAAGCTTTCTTT
CASIRTGRNTEAFF
>NA|TRBJ1-5|TRBV18|15|NA
TGTGCCAGCTCACCCACCGGGACCGCTGATCAGCCCCAGCATTTT
CASSPTGTADQPQHF
>NA|TRBJ2-1|TRBV7-3|13|NA
TGTGCCAGCACAGTCGGTACTAACAATGAGCAGTTCTTC
CASTVGTNNEQFF
>NA|TRBJ1-1|TRBV5-4|16|TRBD1
TGTGCCAGCAGCCCTCTGACAGGGTCCATGAACACTGAAGCTTTCTTT
CASSPLTGSMNTEAFF
>NA|TRBJ1-3|TRBV5-1|13|NA
TGCGCCCCTAGGGCAGTCTCTGGAAACACCATATATTTT
CAPRAVSGNTIYF
>once|TRBJ1-2|TRBV6-1|12|NA
TGTGCCAGCAGTGAAAGGAATTATGGCTACACCTTC
CASSERNYGYTF
>NA|TRBJ2-1|TRBV11-1|15|TRBD2
TGTGCCAGCAGCCGTCGGACTAGCGGTTACAATGAGCAGTTCTTC
CASSRRTSGYNEQFF
>NA|TRBJ1-5|TRBV19|15|NA
TGTGCCAGTAGTACCCAGCTAGGGTACAATCAGCCCCAGCATTTT
CASSTQLGYNQPQHF
>NA|TRBJ2-7|TRBV19|15|TRBD1
TGTGCCAGTAGTATACTGGACAGGGGTCCCTACGAGCAGTACTTC
CASSILDRGPYEQYF
>NA|TRBJ1-3|TRBV11-3|14|TRBD1
TGTGCCAGCAGCTTAAACAGGGGGGTTGACACCATATATTTT
CASSLNRGVDTIYF
>NA|TRBJ2-7|TRBV19|14|TRBD1
TGTGCCAGTAGTATTCCCGGGACAGACTACGAGCAGTACTTC
CASSIPGTDYEQYF
>NA|TRBJ1-1|TRBV20-1|10|NA
TGCAGTGCTAAAGCCTTAGTGGCTCCCTTT
CSAKALVAPF
>NA|TRBJ2-7|TRBV7-2|15|TRBD1
TGTGCCAGCAGCTTAGCCGGACAGGGGATCTACGAGCAGTACTTC
CASSLAGQGIYEQYF
>NA|TRBJ1-3|TRBV12-3/TRBV12-4|13|TRBD1
TGTGCCAGCAGGTTACAGGGGGAGAACACCATATATTTT
CASRLQGENTIYF
>NA|TRBJ2-7|TRBV3-1/TRBV3-2|17|TRBD2
TGTGCCAGCAGCCACGCAATGACTAGCGGGGGGTTCTACGAGCAGTACTTC
CASSHAMTSGGFYEQYF
>NA|TRBJ2-3|TRBV9|17|TRBD2
TGTGCCAGCAGCGCAAGGACTAGCGGGCCCATCACAGATACGCAGTATTTT
CASSARTSGPITDTQYF
>NA|TRBJ2-1|TRBV27|14|NA
TGTGCCAGCAGTGTAGGGGGGTCATACAATGAGCAGTTCTTC
CASSVGGSYNEQFF
>NA|TRBJ2-7|TRBV10-2|12|NA
TGCGCCAGCAGTTCTCCCTTTTACGAGCAGTACTTC
CASSSPFYEQYF